The entry below describes one TCR beta chain. The data derive from a study of low-dose radiotherapy and immunotherapy resistance in tumors. Study information: Cohort 1 was treated with 0.5 Gy per fraction at 2-week intervals, amounting to 6.5 Gy overall. Treatment included intravenous cyclophosphamide dosed at 200 mg/m2 every two weeks, one day before radiation and immunotherapy. Each patient was administered nivolumab intravenously at 240 mg, which was a flat dose, every two weeks, along with intravenous ipilimumab at 1 mg/kg every six weeks.

The junction had 21 bases not matched to a gene; V was cut back by 3 bases and J by 6 bases. This CDR3 comprises 18 residues. Germline CDR1 is DFQATT and CDR2 is SNEGSKA (reference sequence). Noted time point: before trial treatment. TRAV- and TRBV-specific primers primed first-strand cDNA, covering alpha and beta chains. Amplification, which lasted around 18 PCR cycles, used a constant-region primer and V-primer adapter to amplify TCRs. TCRdb analysed the reads with MiXCR anew, one entry per CDR3 protein. This sample yields around 76,000 distinct CDR3 sequences, of which around a third are seen a single time; over 8.5% belongs to the top ten.

The gene calls are TRBV20-1 and TRBJ2-7; TRBD1 agrees at 9 bases. The sequences come from PBMCs, collected before treatment. The origin of this receptor is a female donor with ovarian cancer. The CDR3 here is CSASRGGQGNPRVLEQYF. The DNA of the CDR3 is TGCAGTGCTAGTAGGGGGGGACAGGGCAACCCCCGCGTCCTCGAGCAGTACTTC.